Described below is a single T cell receptor (beta chain) sequence and its context. The sample belongs to a study of technical replicates of blood from a handful of donors. Some clones are missing from TCRdb's copy, which holds only in-frame ones; the method was immunoSEQ multiplex PCR. The table lists about 72,000 clones, roughly 90% of them singletons. The V gene lost 4 bases and the J gene lost 2 bases, with 11 bases spanning the gap. The CDR3 is made up of 14 amino acids. Germline V gene sequence: CDR1 SGHRS, CDR2 YFSETQ. Sequencing was done on a sample of T cells isolated from PBMCs. The V and J genes are TRBV5-1 and TRBJ2-3; unclear D gene. This clonotype was obtained from a human donor in good health. The CDR3 is CASSLSFLTDTQYF. CDR3 in DNA: TGCGCCAGCAGCCTCAGTTTTCTCACAGATACGCAGTATTTT.